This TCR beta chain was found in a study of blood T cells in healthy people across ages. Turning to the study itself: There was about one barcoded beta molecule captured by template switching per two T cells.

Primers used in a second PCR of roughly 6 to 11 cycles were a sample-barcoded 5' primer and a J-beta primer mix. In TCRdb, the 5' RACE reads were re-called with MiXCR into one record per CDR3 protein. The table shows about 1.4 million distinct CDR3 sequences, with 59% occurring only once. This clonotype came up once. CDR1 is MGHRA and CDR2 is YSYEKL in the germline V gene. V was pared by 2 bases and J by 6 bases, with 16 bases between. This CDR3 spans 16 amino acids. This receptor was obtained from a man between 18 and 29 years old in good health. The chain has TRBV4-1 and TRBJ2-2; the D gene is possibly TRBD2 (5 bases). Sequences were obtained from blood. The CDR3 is CASSQNPGNAAGELFF. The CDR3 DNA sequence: TGCGCCAGCAGCCAAAACCCCGGGAATGCCGCCGGGGAGCTGTTTTTT.